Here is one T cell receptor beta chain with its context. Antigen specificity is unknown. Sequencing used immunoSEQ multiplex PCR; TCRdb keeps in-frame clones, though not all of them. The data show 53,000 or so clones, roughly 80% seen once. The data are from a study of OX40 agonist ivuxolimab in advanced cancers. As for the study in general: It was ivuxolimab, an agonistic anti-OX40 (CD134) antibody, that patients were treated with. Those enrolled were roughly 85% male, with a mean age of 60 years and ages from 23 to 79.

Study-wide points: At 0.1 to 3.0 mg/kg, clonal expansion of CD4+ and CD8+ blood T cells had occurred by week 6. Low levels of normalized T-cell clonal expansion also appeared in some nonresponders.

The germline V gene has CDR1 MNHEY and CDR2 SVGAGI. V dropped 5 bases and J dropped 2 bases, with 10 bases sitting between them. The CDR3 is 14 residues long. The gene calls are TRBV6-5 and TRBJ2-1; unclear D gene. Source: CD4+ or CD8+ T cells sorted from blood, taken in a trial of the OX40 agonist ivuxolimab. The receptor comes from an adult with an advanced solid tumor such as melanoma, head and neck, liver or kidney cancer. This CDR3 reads CASSSVPAYNEQFF. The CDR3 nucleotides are TGTGCCAGCAGTAGCGTTCCGGCCTACAATGAGCAGTTCTTC.